The entry below gives a single TCR beta chain sequence along with its context. Deletions cut 2 bases from V and 4 bases from J, with 14 bases between. Germline CDR1 reads MNHEY; CDR2 reads SMNVEV (reference sequence). CDR3 size: 15 residues. Profiled with immunoSEQ multiplex PCR; TCRdb holds only in-frame clones, not every one. The data hold fewer than 110,000 clones, with 84% observed a single time. The source of the sample is a study of blood T cell repertoires in COVID-19. The origin of this receptor is a human donor in a cohort sampled during active COVID-19. The chain links TRBV27 to TRBJ1-1; D possibly corresponds to TRBD1 (6 bases). Material for sequencing was peripheral blood. The chain's CDR3 is CASSLQARGRTEAFF. The CDR3, as DNA: TGTGCCAGCAGTTTACAAGCCAGGGGTCGCACTGAAGCTTTCTTT.